One sample yielded the 10 T cell receptor beta chains listed below, sequenced in a study of cytomegalovirus exposure and HLA in healthy donors. Primers for the PCR totalled 60 Vbeta and 13 Jbeta. Profiled with immunoSEQ multiplex PCR; TCRdb holds only in-frame clones, not every one. The data hold about 160,000 clones, with 80% observed a single time. What was sequenced was PBMCs. These receptor sequences come from a young man in good health and CMV-seronegative.

This chain joins TRBV27 and TRBJ2-2, with 8 bases that match TRBD2. V was clipped by 5 bases and J by 8 bases; unmatched bases: 10. The CDR3 spans 15 residues. Germline V CDR1 and CDR2: MNHEY, SMNVEV (reference sequence). The CDR3: CASSPAPGRVGELFF. The CDR3 region has the DNA TGTGCCAGCAGTCCCGCCCCCGGGAGGGTAGGGGAGCTGTTTTTT.

The chain combines TRBV13 with TRBJ2-7, with a tentative D call TRBD2 (5 bases). This CDR3 has 14 amino acids. V was shortened by 1 base and J by 3 bases, with 10 bases between the two germline ends. Germline CDR1 is PRHDT and CDR2 is FYEKMQ (reference sequence). CDR3 bases: TGTGCCAGCAGCTTAGAGGCGGGCCTCTACGAGCAGTACTTC. This encodes CASSLEAGLYEQYF.

The chain uses TRBV7-3 and TRBJ2-7; 10 nucleotides agree with TRBD2. The V and J ends lost 2 bases and 5 bases, in that order; junction bases with no gene match: 3. The CDR3 has 14 amino acids. The germline V gene encodes CDR1 SGHTA and CDR2 FQGTGA. The CDR3 nucleotides read TGTGCCAGCAGCTTAGTAGCGGGGGGCAACGAGCAGTACTTC. It yields the protein CASSLVAGGNEQYF.

V usage is TRBV30 and J usage is TRBJ2-7, with 8 bases fitting TRBD1. The CDR3 contains 15 residues. Germline V gene sequence: CDR1 GTSNPN, CDR2 SVGIG (reference sequence). V was pared by 4 bases and J by 0 bases, with 8 bases of the junction left unmatched. DNA for the CDR3: TGTGCCTGGAATCCAGGGGGCCCACTCTCCTACGAGCAGTACTTC. It translates to CAWNPGGPLSYEQYF.

This sequence joins TRBV6-5 and TRBJ2-4; 7 bases align to TRBD1. Germline CDR1 and CDR2: MNHEY and SVGAGI. This CDR3 comprises 13 residues. V gave up 10 bases and J gave up 2 bases; unmatched junction bases: 5. CDR3 residues: CATSTGSKNIQYF. CDR3 bases: TGTGCCACCTCGACAGGGTCCAAAAACATTCAGTACTTC.

The CDR3 coding sequence is TGCAGTGCTAATTACGCGGAGAAACTGTTTTTT. Amino acid sequence: CSANYAEKLFF. The V gene is TRBV20-1, the J gene TRBJ1-4; D is unclear. The CDR3 is 11 amino acids. V was pared by 4 bases and J by 11 bases, with 11 bases between. The germline gives CDR1 DFQATT, CDR2 SNEGSKA (reference sequence).

The chain couples TRBV27 to TRBJ2-7; possibly TRBD1 for D (7 bases). The V gene's germline CDR1 is MNHEY and CDR2 SMNVEV (reference sequence). The CDR3 runs 14 residues. V shed 0 bases and J shed 6 bases, with 12 bases lying between them. The CDR3 nucleotides read TGTGCCAGCAGTTTATCCCCCCAGGGGGGCGAGCAGTACTTC. This translates into CASSLSPQGGEQYF.

The rearrangement uses TRBV30 and TRBJ2-1, with 9 bases lining up with TRBD2. This CDR3 has 14 amino acids. The germline gives CDR1 GTSNPN, CDR2 SVGIG (reference sequence). The trim removed 0 bases at V and 8 bases at J, leaving 5 bases unmatched. The CDR3 loop is CAWSVGGGAYEQFF. The DNA for the CDR3 is TGTGCCTGGAGTGTCGGCGGGGGGGCCTATGAGCAGTTCTTC.

This chain links TRBV2 with TRBJ2-7; D unclear. Germline V gene lookup returns CDR1 SNHLY and CDR2 FYNNEI. V gave up 6 bases and J gave up 5 bases, with 20 bases separating them. The CDR3 is 15 amino acids. This chain's CDR3 is CASSESLGALHEQYF. CDR3 sequence (DNA): TGTGCCAGCAGCGAATCTCTAGGAGCGCTTCACGAGCAGTACTTC.

Regarding this clone: Germline and junction disagree at one end, which may indicate a read error. The CDR3 is CSSSPPLGFRLDSYGYTF. CDR3 bases: TGTTCCAGCAGCCCCCCTCTCGGTTTTCGACTCGACTCCTATGGCTACACCTTC. The chain recombines TRBV7-9 with TRBJ1-2; D gene uncertain. The CDR3 is made up of 18 amino acids. Germline V gene sequence: CDR1 SEHNR, CDR2 FQNEAQ (reference sequence).